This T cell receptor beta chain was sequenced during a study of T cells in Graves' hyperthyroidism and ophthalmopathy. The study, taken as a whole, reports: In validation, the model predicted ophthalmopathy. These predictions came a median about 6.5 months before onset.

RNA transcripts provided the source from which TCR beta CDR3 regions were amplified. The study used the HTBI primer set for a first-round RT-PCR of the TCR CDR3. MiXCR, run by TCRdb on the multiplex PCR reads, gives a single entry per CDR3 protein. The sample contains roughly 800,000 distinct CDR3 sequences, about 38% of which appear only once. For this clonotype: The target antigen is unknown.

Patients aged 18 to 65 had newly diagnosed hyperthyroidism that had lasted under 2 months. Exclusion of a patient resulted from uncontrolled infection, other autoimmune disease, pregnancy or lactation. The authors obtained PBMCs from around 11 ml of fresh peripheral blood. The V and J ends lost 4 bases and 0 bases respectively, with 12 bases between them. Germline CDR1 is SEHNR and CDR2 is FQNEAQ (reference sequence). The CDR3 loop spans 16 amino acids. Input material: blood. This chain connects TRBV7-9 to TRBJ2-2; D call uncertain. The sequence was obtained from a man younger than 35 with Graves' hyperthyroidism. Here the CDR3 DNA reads TGTGCCAGCAGCTCACCCGAGACGGCGAACACCGGGGAGCTGTTTTTT. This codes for CASSSPETANTGELFF.